Sequencing of this T cell receptor beta chain was carried out in a study of blood T cell repertoires in COVID-19. The overall study: Sources were T cells, B-cell-depleted T cells, or PBMCs; the material itself was cDNA or gDNA.

TCRdb keeps only in-frame clones here, not all; method: immunoSEQ multiplex PCR. The sample lists about 140,000 clones; about 90% were seen once. A remark on this clone: Different DNA sequences within this sample yield the same CDR3.

The CDR3 has 12 amino acids. V lost 4 bases, J lost 3 bases, and 6 bases lay in between. CDR1 SGDLS and CDR2 YYNGEE come from the germline V gene. The TCR comes from a man in his fifties with active or convalescent COVID-19. The chain has TRBV9 and TRBJ2-3, with D unclear. The source material was peripheral blood. Here the CDR3 reads CASSPVTDTQYF. DNA for the CDR3: TGTGCCAGCAGCCCTGTGACAGATACGCAGTATTTT.